This T cell receptor beta chain was captured in a study of blood T cell repertoires in COVID-19. Study at large: Researchers got acute and convalescent COVID-19 samples from the United States, Italy and Spain.

Trimming left V 4 bases short and J 7 bases short, with 11 bases between. CDR3 size: 14 residues. Germline-derived CDR1 and CDR2 are SGHAT and FQNNGV. The authors' processing: Amplifying reference gene primers gave estimates of nucleated cell counts. Only in-frame clones appear in the TCRdb table, and some are missing; sequencing was by immunoSEQ multiplex PCR. V, J and clone size derive from that table, while D and trimming were established from the DNA sequence. The table includes about 210,000 clones, more than 70% detected once. This clonotype was sampled from a woman between 50 and 59 years old with acute or convalescent COVID-19. The sequencing sample was made of peripheral blood. J is TRBJ1-6 and V is TRBV11-2; D gene unclear. The CDR3 region has the DNA TGTGCCAGCAGCTCCCGGGTCTCCAATTCACCCCTCCACTTT. It specifies CASSSRVSNSPLHF.